Reported below is one TCR beta chain. The antigen remains undetermined. The assay was immunoSEQ multiplex PCR, and TCRdb's table has in-frame clones only and misses some. There are fewer than 75,000 clones in the sample; about 90% occur only once, and 1.5% to 2% lies in the top ten. The data were obtained in a study of graft-versus-host responses after intestinal transplantation. In the study overall: All of the recipients had induction that used anti-thymocyte globulin, then tacrolimus and steroids for about 3 years.

Study-level findings and limits: Declines in HvG clones occurring early post-transplant were associated with peak circulating GvH clone levels. The recipient marrow held GvH clones, and some of them showed up first in ileum or blood.

The V gene lost 0 bases and the J gene lost 5 bases, with 17 bases spanning the gap. The germline gives CDR1 SGHRS, CDR2 YFSETQ. This CDR3 is built from 16 residues. The sequence came from a human patient who received an intestinal transplant, so some T cells may come from the graft donor. The genes are TRBV5-1 and TRBJ2-5, with D tentatively TRBD1 (7 bases). Sequencing used PBMCs, obtained 26 days after transplant. CDR3 loop: CASSLVADREVETQYF. The CDR3 DNA reads TGCGCCAGCAGCTTGGTGGCTGACAGGGAGGTGGAGACCCAGTACTTC.